Detailed here is one TCR beta chain. Germline CDR1 reads SNHLY; CDR2 reads FYNNEI. This CDR3 has 13 residues. V was shortened by 3 bases and J by 10 bases, with 10 bases between the two germline ends. The data derive from a study of blood T cell repertoires in COVID-19. Produced via immunoSEQ multiplex PCR; TCRdb's table is partial and in-frame only. This sample has roughly 150,000 clones, with 80% to 90% found just once. The source material was PBMCs or T cells enriched from blood (not recorded which). The source is a middle-aged man who had recovered from COVID-19. The rearrangement links TRBV2 to TRBJ1-6, with D unresolved. The CDR3 nucleotides are TGTGCCAGCAGTGAGACGGAGAAATCACCCCTCCACTTT. This gives the protein CASSETEKSPLHF. The full variable domain, completed using reference TRBV2 and TRBJ1-6, is EPEVTQTPSHQVTQMGQEVILRCVPISNHLYFYWYRQILGQKVEFLVSFYNNEISEKSEIFDDQFSVERPDGSNFTLKIRSTKLEDSAMYFCASSETEKSPLHFGNGTRLTVT.